Below, 3 T cell receptor beta chains from the same sample are listed, as sequenced in a study of shared clonotypes between healthy human individuals. Repertoires were generated with immunoSEQ multiplex PCR, while TCRdb's copy carries only in-frame clones and drops some. The data contain about half a million clones, roughly 80% of them singletons. The sequenced material came from PBMCs. Receptors originate from a woman in her 40s in good health. Some clones in this sample may be carry-over from other donors' samples.

The gene calls are TRBV28 and TRBJ2-5; 9 nucleotides match TRBD1. V shed 2 bases and J 5 bases; nucleotides not matched to a gene: 6. CDR3 size: 15 residues. From germline, CDR1 is MDHEN and CDR2 SYDVKM. CDR3 region: CASSLPGTGMETQYF. The CDR3 DNA reads TGTGCCAGCAGTTTACCCGGGACAGGGATGGAGACCCAGTACTTC.

The V call is TRBV10-3, the J call TRBJ2-3; D possibly uses TRBD1 or TRBD2 (5 bases each). The CDR3 has 14 amino acids. Trimming stripped 4 bases from V and 3 bases from J, with 11 bases between. Germline CDR1 and CDR2: ENHRY and SYGVKD. The CDR3 reads CAISVGEGTDTQYF. The DNA for the CDR3 is TGTGCCATCAGTGTAGGAGAGGGGACAGATACGCAGTATTTT.

This clone was found a few times. One end of the junction does not line up with germline, which may come from a read error. The V call is TRBV30, the J call TRBJ1-6; weak D call: TRBD1 (5 bases). The CDR3 contains 9 residues. The germline gives CDR1 GTSNPN, CDR2 SVGIG (reference sequence). This CDR3 is CAWSAGRNF. The CDR3 bases are TGTGCCTGGAGTGCGGGGCGTAACTTT.